Listed below are T cell receptor beta chains from one sample, sequenced in a study of T-cell memory formation after mild COVID-19. TCRdb re-analysed the 5' RACE reads in MiXCR, keeping a single row per CDR3 protein. The table records 450,000 to 700,000 distinct CDR3 sequences, under 20% of them present only once. Material for sequencing was PBMCs or a T cell subset sorted from them (not recorded which). The receptors originated from an adult woman who had mild COVID-19 (a few samples of this study predate the infection). Cell type and time point are not known. Each CDR3 is given with its conserved first and last residue. The order of the fields is clone size, J gene, D gene, V gene, CDR3 DNA, CDR3 protein. D genes are given only for firm matches. Clone size is shown for a subset of rows, as once, few, many or a class of expanded clone.

- | TRBJ2-5 | - | TRBV7-6 | TGTGCCAGCAGCTTAGCGAAGATTAAGGGTACCGGGGAGACCCAGTACTTC | CASSLAKIKGTGETQYF
- | TRBJ1-5 | - | TRBV7-8 | TGTGCCAGCAGCCCAAATAGGGGTCCAAATCAGCCCCAGCATTTT | CASSPNRGPNQPQHF
few | TRBJ2-7 | TRBD1 | TRBV6-2/TRBV6-3 | TGTGCCAGCAGTTCCGCGGGGACAGGGAGGGTCCACGAGCAGTACTTC | CASSSAGTGRVHEQYF
- | TRBJ1-3 | - | TRBV5-6 | TGTGCCAGCAGCTTGGCGGGAACAGGGTTTGTTGGAGGAAACACCATATATTTT | CASSLAGTGFVGGNTIYF
- | TRBJ2-4 | TRBD1 | TRBV25-1 | TGTGCCAGCAGTTCACTGGACAGGACACTAGCCAAAAACATTCAGTACTTC | CASSSLDRTLAKNIQYF
- | TRBJ1-1 | - | TRBV9 | TGTGCCAGCAGCGTAGGGGACAACGACTGGAACACTGAAGCTTTCTTT | CASSVGDNDWNTEAFF
few | TRBJ1-1 | - | TRBV5-1 | TGCGCCAGCGATCGTCCGGGGGCAGGCACTGAAGCTTTCTTT | CASDRPGAGTEAFF
- | TRBJ2-7 | TRBD2 | TRBV5-4 | TGTGCCAGCAGCACGGGAGGGCTAGCACATGAGCAGTACTTC | CASSTGGLAHEQYF
- | TRBJ2-2 | - | TRBV29-1 | TGCAGCGTTGCTTTTGGGGGTCAAACCGGGGAGCTGTTTTTT | CSVAFGGQTGELFF
- | TRBJ2-1 | - | TRBV2 | TGTGCCAGCAGTCCTCCCGGGACGTATACCTACAATGAGCAGTTCTTC | CASSPPGTYTYNEQFF
- | TRBJ2-1 | TRBD2 | TRBV12-3/TRBV12-4 | TGTGCCAGCACCCGAAACGGGAGGGCCTACAATGAGCAGTTCTTC | CASTRNGRAYNEQFF
- | TRBJ2-3 | TRBD1 | TRBV29-1 | TGCAGCGCCGCTTTAGTTTGGGACAGGGACACAGATACGCAGTATTTT | CSAALVWDRDTDTQYF
few | TRBJ2-3 | - | TRBV24-1 | TGTGCCACCAGTGACACCCCGTCAGATACGCAGTATTTT | CATSDTPSDTQYF
- | TRBJ2-3 | TRBD2 | TRBV24-1 | TGTGCCACCAGTGACCTGACTAGCGTTGGGCCAGATACGCAGTATTTT | CATSDLTSVGPDTQYF
many | TRBJ2-1 | TRBD2 | TRBV5-6 | TGTGCCAGCATCCTTAGCGGGGGGGACTCCTACAATGAGCAGTTCTTC | CASILSGGDSYNEQFF
few | TRBJ2-2 | TRBD2 | TRBV12-3/TRBV12-4 | TGTGCCAGCAGTTTAGCTGGGACTAGCGGGAGGTTCGGGGAGCTGTTTTTT | CASSLAGTSGRFGELFF
few | TRBJ2-5 | TRBD1 | TRBV7-8 | TGTGCCAGCAGCCACAGGGGGCGGAGGGAGACCCAGTACTTC | CASSHRGRRETQYF